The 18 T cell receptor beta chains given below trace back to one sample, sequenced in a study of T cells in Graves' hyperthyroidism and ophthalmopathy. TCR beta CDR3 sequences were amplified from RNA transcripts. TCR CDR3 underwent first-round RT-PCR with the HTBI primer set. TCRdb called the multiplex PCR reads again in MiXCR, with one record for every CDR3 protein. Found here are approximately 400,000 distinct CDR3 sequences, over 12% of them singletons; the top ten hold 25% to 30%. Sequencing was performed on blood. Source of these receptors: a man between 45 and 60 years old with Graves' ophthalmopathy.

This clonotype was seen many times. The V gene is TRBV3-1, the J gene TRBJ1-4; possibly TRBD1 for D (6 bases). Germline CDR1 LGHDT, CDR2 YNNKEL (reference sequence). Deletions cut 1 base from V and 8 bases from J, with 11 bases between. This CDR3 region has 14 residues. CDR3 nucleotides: TGTGCCAGCAGCCAAGCGGCTAGGGGGGAAAAACTGTTTTTT. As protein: CASSQAARGEKLFF.

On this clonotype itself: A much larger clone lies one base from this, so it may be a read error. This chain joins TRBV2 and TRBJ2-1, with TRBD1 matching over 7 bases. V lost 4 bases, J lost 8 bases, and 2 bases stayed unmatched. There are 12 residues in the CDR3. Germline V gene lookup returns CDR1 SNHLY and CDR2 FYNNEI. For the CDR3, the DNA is TGTGCCAGCAGTGTCCAGGGGGATGAGCAGTTCTTC. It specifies CASSVQGDEQFF.

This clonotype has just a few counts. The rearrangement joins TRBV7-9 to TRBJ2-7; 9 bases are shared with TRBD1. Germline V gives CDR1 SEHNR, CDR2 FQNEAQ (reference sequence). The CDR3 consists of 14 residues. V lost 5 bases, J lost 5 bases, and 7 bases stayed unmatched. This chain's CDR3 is CASSLPGQGHEQYF. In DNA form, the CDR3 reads TGTGCCAGCAGCCTTCCGGGACAGGGCCACGAGCAGTACTTC.

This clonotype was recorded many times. The DNA of the CDR3 is TGCAGTGCTAGAGCCCTAGCGGGGACGTTCTCCTACAATGAGCAGTTCTTC. This translates into CSARALAGTFSYNEQFF. The chain recombines TRBV20-1 with TRBJ2-1, with 9 bases that match TRBD2. The CDR3 has 17 residues. V dropped 1 base and J dropped 0; count of bases not matched to a gene: 7. Per the germline V gene, CDR1 is DFQATT and CDR2 is SNEGSKA (reference sequence).

CDR3 residues: CSGGTNYGYTF. The CDR3 region has the DNA TGCAGCGGCGGGACAAACTATGGCTACACCTTC. The chain recombines TRBV29-1 with TRBJ1-2; a weak D match, TRBD1 (6 bases). The CDR3 totals 11 residues. Deletions cut 7 bases from V and 2 bases from J, with 8 bases between. From germline, CDR1 is SQVTM and CDR2 ANQGSEA.

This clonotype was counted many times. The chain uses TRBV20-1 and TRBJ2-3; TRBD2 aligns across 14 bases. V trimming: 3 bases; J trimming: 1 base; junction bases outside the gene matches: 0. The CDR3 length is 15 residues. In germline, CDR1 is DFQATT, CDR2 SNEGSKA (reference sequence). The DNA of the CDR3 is TGCAGTGCTAGGGGACTAGCGGGAGGCACAGATACGCAGTATTTT. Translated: CSARGLAGGTDTQYF.

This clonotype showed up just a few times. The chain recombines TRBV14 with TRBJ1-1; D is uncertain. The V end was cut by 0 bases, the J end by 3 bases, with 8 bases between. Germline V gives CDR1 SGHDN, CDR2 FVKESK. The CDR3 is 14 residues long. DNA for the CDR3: TGTGCCAGCAGCCAAGACAGTCTACACACTGAAGCTTTCTTT. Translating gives CASSQDSLHTEAFF.

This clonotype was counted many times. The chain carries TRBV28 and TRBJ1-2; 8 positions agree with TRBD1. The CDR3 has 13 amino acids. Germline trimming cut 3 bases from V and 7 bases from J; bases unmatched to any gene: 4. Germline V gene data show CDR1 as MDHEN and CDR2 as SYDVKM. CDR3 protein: CASSFTGGSGYTF. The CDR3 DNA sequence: TGTGCCAGCAGTTTTACAGGGGGTAGTGGCTACACCTTC.

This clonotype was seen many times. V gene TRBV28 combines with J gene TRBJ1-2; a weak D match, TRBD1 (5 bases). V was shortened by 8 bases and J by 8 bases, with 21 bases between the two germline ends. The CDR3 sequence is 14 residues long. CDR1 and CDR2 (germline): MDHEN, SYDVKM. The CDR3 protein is CASGTRSGFTGYTF. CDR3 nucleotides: TGTGCCAGCGGAACCCGATCAGGGTTCACGGGCTACACCTTC.

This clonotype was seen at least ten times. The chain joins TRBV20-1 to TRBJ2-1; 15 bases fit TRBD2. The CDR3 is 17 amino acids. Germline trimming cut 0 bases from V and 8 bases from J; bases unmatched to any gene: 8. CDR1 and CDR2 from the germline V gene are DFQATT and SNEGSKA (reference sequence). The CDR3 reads CSARDRSGLAGGDEQFF. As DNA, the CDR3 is TGCAGTGCTAGAGATCGGTCGGGACTAGCGGGAGGTGATGAGCAGTTCTTC.

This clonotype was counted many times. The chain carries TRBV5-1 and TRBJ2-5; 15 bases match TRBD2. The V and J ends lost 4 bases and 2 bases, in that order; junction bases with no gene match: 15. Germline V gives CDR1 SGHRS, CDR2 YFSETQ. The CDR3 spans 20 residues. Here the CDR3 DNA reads TGCGCCAGCAGCCTACTAGGACTAGCGGGAGGGTTCGAAAGGCAAGAGACCCAGTACTTC. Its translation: CASSLLGLAGGFERQETQYF.

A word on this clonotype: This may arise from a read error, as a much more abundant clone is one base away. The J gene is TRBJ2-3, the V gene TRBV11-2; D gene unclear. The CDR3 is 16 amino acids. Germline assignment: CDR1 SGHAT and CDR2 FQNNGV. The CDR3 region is CASSFLDNLFADTQCF. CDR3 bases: TGTGCCAGCAGCTTTCTTGACAACCTCTTTGCAGATACGCAGTGTTTT.

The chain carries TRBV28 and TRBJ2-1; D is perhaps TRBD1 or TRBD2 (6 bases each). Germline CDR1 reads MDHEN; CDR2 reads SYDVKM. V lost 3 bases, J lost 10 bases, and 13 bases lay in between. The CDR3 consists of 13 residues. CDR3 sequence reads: CASSFRGLGEQFF. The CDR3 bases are TGTGCCAGCAGTTTCCGGGGGCTGGGGGAGCAGTTCTTC.

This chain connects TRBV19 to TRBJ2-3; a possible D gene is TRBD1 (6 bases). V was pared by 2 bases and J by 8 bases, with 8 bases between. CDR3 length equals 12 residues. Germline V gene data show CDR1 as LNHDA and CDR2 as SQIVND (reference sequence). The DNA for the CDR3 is TGTGCCAGTAGTATACCACAGGGTACGCAGTATTTT. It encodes CASSIPQGTQYF.

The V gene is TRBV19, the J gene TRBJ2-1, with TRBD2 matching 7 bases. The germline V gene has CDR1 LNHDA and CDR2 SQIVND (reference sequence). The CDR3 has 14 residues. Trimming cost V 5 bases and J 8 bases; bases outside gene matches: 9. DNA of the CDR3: TGTGCCAGTAGTGCGGGAGCCTGGATCGATGAGCAGTTCTTC. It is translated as CASSAGAWIDEQFF.

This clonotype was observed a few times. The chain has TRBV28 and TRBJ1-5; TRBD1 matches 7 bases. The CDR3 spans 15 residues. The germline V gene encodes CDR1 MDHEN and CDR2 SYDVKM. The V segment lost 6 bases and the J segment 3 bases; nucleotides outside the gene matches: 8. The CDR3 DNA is TGTGCCAGCAGCCACGGGGGACAGTTCAATCAGCCCCAGCATTTT. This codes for CASSHGGQFNQPQHF.

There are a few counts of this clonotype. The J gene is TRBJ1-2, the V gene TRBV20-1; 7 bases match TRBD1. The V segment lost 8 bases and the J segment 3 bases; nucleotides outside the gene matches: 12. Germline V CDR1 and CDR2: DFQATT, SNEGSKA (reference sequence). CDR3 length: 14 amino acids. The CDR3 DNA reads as TGCAGTCCCCTGAACAGGGGAGATTACTATGGCTACACCTTC. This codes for CSPLNRGDYYGYTF.

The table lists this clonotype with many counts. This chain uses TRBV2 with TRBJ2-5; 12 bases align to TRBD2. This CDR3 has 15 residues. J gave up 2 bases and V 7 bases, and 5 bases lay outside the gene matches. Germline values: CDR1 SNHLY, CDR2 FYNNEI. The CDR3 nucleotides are TGTGCCAGCACAAAGACTAGCGGGAGACAAGAGACCCAGTACTTC. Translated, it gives CASTKTSGRQETQYF.